This TCR beta chain was recovered during a study of blood T cell repertoires in COVID-19. Across the whole study: COVID-19 samples, acute and convalescent, were from the United States, Italy and Spain.

Trimming pared 2 bases from V and 8 bases from J, leaving 12 bases between. Germline V gives CDR1 SGHTA, CDR2 FQGNSA. The CDR3 spans 13 residues. This table comes from immunoSEQ multiplex PCR, and its TCRdb copy is limited to in-frame clones, with some not included. The sample includes more than 150,000 clones, roughly nine tenths seen only once; the top ten take roughly 4.1%. The source is a woman between 65 and 79 years old with acute or convalescent COVID-19. V gene TRBV7-2 combines with J gene TRBJ1-1; D perhaps matches TRBD1 (5 bases). Material for sequencing was peripheral blood. The CDR3 sequence: CASSLSGGVEAFF. The CDR3 nucleotides read TGTGCCAGCAGCTTATCCGGGGGGGTGGAAGCTTTCTTT.